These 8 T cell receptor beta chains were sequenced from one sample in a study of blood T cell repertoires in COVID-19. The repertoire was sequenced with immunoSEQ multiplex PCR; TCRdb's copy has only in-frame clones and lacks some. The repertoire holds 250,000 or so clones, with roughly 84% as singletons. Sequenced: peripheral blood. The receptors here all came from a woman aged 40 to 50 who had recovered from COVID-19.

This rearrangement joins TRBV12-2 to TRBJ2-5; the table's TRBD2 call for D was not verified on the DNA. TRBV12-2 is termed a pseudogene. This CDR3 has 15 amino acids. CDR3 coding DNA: TGTGCAAGTCTCGCTAGCGGGGGTAGACAAGAGACCCAGTACTTC. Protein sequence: CASLASGGRQETQYF.

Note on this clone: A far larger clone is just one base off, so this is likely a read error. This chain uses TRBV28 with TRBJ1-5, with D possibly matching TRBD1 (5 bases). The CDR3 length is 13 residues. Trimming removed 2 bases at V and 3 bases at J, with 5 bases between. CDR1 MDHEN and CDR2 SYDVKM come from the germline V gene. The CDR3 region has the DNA TGTGCCAGCAGTTTAGGGGCCAATCAGCCCCAGCATTTT. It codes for CASSLGANQPQHF.

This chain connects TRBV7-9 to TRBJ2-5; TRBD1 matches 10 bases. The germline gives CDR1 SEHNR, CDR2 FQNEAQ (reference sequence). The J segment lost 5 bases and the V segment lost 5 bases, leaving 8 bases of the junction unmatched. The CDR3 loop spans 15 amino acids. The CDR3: CASSPGQGVGETQYF. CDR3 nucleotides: TGTGCCAGCAGCCCAGGACAGGGGGTAGGGGAGACCCAGTACTTC.

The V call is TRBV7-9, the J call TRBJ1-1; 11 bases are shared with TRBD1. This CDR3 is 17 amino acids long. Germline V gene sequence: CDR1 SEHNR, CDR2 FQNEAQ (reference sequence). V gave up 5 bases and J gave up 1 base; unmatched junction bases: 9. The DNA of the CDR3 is TGTGCCAGCAGCCCTACCTGGACAGGGGGCTCGAACACTGAAGCTTTCTTT. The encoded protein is CASSPTWTGGSNTEAFF.

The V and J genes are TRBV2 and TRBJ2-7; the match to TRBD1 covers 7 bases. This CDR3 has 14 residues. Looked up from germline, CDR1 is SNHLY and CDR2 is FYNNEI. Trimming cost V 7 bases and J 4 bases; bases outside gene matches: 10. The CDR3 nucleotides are TGTGCCAGCAACCCGACAGGGAGTGGGTACGAGCAGTACTTC. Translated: CASNPTGSGYEQYF.

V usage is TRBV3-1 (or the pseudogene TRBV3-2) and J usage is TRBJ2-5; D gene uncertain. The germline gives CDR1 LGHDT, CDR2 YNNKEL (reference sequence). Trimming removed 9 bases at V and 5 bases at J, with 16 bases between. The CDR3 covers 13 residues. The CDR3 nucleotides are TGTGCCAGTACTGACTCCCCGAGGGAGACCCAGTACTTC. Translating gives CASTDSPRETQYF.

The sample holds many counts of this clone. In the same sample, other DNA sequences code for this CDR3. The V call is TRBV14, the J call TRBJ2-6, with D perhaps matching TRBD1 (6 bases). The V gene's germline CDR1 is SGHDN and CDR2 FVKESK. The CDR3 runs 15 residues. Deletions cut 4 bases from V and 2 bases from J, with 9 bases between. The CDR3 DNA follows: TGTGCCAGCAGCCTACAGGGTCCTGGGGCCAACGTCCTGACTTTC. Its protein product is CASSLQGPGANVLTF.

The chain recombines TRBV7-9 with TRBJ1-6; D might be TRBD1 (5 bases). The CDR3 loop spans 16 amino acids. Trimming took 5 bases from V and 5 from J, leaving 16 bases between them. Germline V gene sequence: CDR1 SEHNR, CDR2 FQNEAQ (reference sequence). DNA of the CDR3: TGTGCCAGCAGCCCCCGGGAGCCGGGGGATAATTCACCCCTCCACTTT. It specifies CASSPREPGDNSPLHF.